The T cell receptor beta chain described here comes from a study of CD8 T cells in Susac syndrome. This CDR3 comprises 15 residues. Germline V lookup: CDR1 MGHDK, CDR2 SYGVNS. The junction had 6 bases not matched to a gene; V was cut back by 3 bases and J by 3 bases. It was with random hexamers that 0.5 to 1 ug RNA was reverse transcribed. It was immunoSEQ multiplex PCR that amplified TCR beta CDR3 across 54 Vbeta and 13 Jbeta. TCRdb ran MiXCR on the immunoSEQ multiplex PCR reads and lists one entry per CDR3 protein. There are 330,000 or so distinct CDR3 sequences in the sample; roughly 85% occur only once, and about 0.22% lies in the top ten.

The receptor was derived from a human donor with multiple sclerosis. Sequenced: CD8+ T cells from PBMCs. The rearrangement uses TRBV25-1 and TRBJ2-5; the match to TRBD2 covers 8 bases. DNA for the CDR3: TGTGCCAGCAGTGACGGGCGGGAGGAGAAAGAGACCCAGTACTTC. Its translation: CASSDGREEKETQYF.